The clone carrying this TCR beta chain was recorded a few times. The target antigen is unknown. The CDR3 totals 17 residues. This sample was taken from a study of beta chain features in type 1 diabetes. Study background: No age, gender or cell yield differences were seen between patients and healthy donors. Study results and caveats: All four CD4+ subsets from Type 1 diabetes patients carried moderately but significantly shorter TCRB CDR3s. The naive, central memory and Treg TCRB repertoires showed an apparent similarity that was greater among patients than among healthy donors.

Since all of the isolated RNA was reverse transcribed, expressed TCRB transcripts were what got sequenced. Sequenced by immunoSEQ multiplex PCR; TCRdb stores in-frame clones only, minus some. The sample holds around 160,000 clones, 6.5% to 10% seen once. The chain employs TRBV21-1 and TRBJ2-1; the D call TRBD2 from the table was never checked on the DNA. TRBV21-1 is recorded as a pseudogene. This sequence originates from a woman in her late teens or twenties with type 1 diabetes. The sample taken for sequencing was central memory CD4+ T cells from blood. The CDR3 DNA reads as TGTGCCAGCGGACTAGCGGGGGGTCATAGCTCCTACAATGAGCAGTTCTTC. It is translated as CASGLAGGHSSYNEQFF.